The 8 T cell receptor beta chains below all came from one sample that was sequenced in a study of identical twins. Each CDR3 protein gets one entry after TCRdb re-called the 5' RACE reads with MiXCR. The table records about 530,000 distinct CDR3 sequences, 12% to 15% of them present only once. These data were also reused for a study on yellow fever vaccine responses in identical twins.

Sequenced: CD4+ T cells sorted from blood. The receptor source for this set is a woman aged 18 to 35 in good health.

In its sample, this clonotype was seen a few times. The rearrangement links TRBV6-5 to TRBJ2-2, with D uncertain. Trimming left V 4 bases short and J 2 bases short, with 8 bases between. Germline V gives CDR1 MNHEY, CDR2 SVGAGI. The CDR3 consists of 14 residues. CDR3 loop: CASSLMYNTGELFF. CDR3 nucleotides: TGTGCCAGCAGTTTGATGTATAACACCGGGGAGCTGTTTTTT.

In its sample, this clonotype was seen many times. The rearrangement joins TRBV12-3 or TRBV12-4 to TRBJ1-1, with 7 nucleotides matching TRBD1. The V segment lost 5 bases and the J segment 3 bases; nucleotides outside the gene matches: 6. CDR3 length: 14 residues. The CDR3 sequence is CASSIGQVDTEAFF. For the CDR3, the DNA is TGTGCCAGCAGTATCGGACAGGTGGACACTGAAGCTTTCTTT.

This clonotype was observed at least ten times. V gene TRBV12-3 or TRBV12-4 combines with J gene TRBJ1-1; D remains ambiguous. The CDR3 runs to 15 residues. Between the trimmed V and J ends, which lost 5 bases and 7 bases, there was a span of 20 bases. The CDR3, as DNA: TGTGCCAGCAGTGGGATAGGGCAGACACTCGGTGAAGCTTTCTTT. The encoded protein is CASSGIGQTLGEAFF.

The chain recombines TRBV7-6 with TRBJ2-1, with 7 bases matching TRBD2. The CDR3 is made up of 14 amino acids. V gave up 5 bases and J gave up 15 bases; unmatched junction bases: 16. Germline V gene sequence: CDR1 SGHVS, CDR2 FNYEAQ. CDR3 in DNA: TGTGCCAGCAGCCTGGATTTTATGGCGGGGGATGCGTTCTTC. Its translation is CASSLDFMAGDAFF.

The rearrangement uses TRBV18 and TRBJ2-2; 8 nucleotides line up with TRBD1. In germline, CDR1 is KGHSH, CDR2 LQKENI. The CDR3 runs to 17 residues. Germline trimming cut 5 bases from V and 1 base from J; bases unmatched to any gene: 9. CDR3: CASSKKSGTGNTGELFF. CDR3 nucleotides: TGTGCCAGCTCAAAGAAATCCGGGACAGGGAACACCGGGGAGCTGTTTTTT.

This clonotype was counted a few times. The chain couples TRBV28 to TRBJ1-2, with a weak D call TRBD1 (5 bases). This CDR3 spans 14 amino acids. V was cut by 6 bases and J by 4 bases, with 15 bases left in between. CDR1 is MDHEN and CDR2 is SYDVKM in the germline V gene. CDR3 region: CASRVQGLSYGYTF. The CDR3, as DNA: TGTGCCAGCAGGGTCCAGGGTCTCAGCTATGGCTACACCTTC.

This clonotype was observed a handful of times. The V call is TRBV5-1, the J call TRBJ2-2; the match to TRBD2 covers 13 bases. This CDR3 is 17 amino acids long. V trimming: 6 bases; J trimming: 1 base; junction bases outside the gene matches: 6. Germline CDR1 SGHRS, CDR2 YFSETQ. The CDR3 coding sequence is TGCGCCAGCACCCCGGGACTAGCGGGATGGAACACCGGGGAGCTGTTTTTT. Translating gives CASTPGLAGWNTGELFF.

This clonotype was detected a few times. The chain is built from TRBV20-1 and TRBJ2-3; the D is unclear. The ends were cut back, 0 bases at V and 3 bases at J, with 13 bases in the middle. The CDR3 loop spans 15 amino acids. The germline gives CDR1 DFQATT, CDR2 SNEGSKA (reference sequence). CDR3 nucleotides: TGCAGTGCTAGAGATAAGGGTTTATCGACAGATACGCAGTATTTT. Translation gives CSARDKGLSTDTQYF.